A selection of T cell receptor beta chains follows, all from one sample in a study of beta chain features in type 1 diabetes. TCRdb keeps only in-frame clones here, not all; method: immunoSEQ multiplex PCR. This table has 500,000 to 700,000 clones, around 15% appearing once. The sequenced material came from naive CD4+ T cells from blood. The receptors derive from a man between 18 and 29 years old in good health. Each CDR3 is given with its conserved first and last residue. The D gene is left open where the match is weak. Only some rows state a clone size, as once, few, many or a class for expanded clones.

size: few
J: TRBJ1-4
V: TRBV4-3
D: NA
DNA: TGCGCCAGCAGCCAGACCGCAGGGCTCCCAACTAATGAAAAACTGTTTTTT
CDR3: CASSQTAGLPTNEKLFF

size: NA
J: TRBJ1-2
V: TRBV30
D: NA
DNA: TGTGCCTGGAGGCCCGGCAAGTTCCCATCGGTCATTAACTATGGCTACACCTTC
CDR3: CAWRPGKFPSVINYGYTF

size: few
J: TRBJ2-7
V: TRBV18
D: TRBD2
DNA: TGTGCCAGCTCACCACAGACAGTTGGACTAGTAAGGAAGAACGAGCAGTACTTC
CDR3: CASSPQTVGLVRKNEQYF

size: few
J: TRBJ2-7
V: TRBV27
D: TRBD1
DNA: TGTGCCAGCAGTCCCAACTCAAACAGGGGCGGGTCGCAGTACTTC
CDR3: CASSPNSNRGGSQYF

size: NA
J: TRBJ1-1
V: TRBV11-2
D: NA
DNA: TGTGCCAGCAGCTTAGGTCTGGGGCCGAACACTGAAGCTTTCTTT
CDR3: CASSLGLGPNTEAFF

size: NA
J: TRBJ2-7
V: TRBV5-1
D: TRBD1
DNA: TGCGCCAGCAGCTTACAGGGGGCATCCTACGAGCAGTACTTC
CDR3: CASSLQGASYEQYF

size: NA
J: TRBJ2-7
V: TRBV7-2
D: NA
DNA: TGTGCCAGCAGCTCAAACAGCGGCAGCTCCTACGAGCAGTACTTC
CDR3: CASSSNSGSSYEQYF

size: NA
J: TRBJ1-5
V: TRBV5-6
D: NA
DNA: TGTGCCAGCAGCTTTAAACAGGCCAGCAATCAGCCCCAGCATTTT
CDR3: CASSFKQASNQPQHF

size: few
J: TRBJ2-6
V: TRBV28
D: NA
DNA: TGTGCCAGCAGTTTATCGGGTGGGGCCAACGTCCTGACTTTC
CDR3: CASSLSGGANVLTF

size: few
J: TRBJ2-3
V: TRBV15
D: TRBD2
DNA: TGTGCCACCAGCGGGAGGGGAGAGAGCAGGACAGATACGCAGTATTTT
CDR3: CATSGRGESRTDTQYF

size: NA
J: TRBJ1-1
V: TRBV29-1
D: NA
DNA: TGCAGCGTTGATAAAGGGGAGAGGAACACTGAAGCTTTCTTT
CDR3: CSVDKGERNTEAFF

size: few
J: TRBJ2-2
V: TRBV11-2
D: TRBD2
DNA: TGTGCCAGCAGCTCTCTAGCGGGAGGAGGCACCGGGGAGCTGTTTTTT
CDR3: CASSSLAGGGTGELFF

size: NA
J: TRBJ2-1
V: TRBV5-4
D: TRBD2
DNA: TGTGCCAGCAGCTCTGGACTAGCGGGACCTAAGAACAATGAGCAGTTCTTC
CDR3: CASSSGLAGPKNNEQFF

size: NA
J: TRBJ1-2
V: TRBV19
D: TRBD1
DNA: TGTGCCAGTAGTCTGACGGGACAGGGGGCCTATGGCTACACCTTC
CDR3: CASSLTGQGAYGYTF

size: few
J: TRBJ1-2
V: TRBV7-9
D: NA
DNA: TGTGCCAGCAGCTTAAGGACTAACCACACCTTC
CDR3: CASSLRTNHTF

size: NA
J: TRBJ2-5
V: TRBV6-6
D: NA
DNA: TGTGCCAGCAGTCAAGGCAGGGGGGGCCTCGTGGAGACCCAGTACTTC
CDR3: CASSQGRGGLVETQYF

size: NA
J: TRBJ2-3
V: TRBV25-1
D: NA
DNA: TGTGCCAGCAGTTTCCAGGGCAGGGACACAGATACGCAGTATTTT
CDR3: CASSFQGRDTDTQYF

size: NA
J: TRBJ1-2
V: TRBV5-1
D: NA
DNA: TGCGCCAGCACCGAGCCGGGGGCAAGTGGCTACACCTTC
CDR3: CASTEPGASGYTF

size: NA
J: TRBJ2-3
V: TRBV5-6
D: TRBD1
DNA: TGTGCCAGCAGCACCTACAGGGGAGATACGCAGTATTTT
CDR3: CASSTYRGDTQYF

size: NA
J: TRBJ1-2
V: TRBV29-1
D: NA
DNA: TGCAGCGTTGAGCCAGGGAATAACTATGGCTACACCTTC
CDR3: CSVEPGNNYGYTF

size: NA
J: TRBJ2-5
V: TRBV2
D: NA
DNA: TGTGCCAGCCCCTCGAGCTTGGGGGAGACCCAGTACTTC
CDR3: CASPSSLGETQYF

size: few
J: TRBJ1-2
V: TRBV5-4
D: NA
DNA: TGTGCCAGCAGCTTGGTCCCCCAGGGTATCTATGGCTACACCTTC
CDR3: CASSLVPQGIYGYTF

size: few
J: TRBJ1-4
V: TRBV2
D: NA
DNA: TGTGCCAGCAGTGAAGCCTTATATGGAAAACTGTTTTTT
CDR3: CASSEALYGKLFF

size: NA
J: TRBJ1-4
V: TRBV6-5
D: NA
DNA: TGTGCCAGCAGTTACTCCGCGGGAGTTGATGAAAAACTGTTTTTT
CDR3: CASSYSAGVDEKLFF

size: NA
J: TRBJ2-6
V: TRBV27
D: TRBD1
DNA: TGTGCCAGCAGTTTATTTGGGACAGAACCCCTCACTGGGGCCAACGTCCTGACTTTC
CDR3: CASSLFGTEPLTGANVLTF

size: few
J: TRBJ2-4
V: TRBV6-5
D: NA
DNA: TGTGCCAGCACCGACGGGGGCGCGGGAAACATTCAGTACTTC
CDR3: CASTDGGAGNIQYF

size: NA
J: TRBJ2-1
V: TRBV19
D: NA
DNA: TGTGCCAGTACCCCGAGGGGGGGCTGGTACAATGAGCAGTTCTTC
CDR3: CASTPRGGWYNEQFF

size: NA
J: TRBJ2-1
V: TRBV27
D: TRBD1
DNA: TGTGCCAGCAGTCACGGACAGGGGGGCAATGAGCAGTTCTTC
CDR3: CASSHGQGGNEQFF

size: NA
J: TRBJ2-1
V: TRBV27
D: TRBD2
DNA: TGTGCCAGCAGGTCGGGCGGGAGGGCTCGACGGGTCTACAATGAGCAGTTCTTC
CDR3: CASRSGGRARRVYNEQFF

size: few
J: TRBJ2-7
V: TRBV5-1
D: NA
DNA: TGCGCCAGCAGCGGAAGACCGTCCGAAGCCTACGAGCAGTACTTC
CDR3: CASSGRPSEAYEQYF

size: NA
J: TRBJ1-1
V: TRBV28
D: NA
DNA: TGTGCCAGCCACGGGGGTATGAACACTGAAGCTTTCTTT
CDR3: CASHGGMNTEAFF

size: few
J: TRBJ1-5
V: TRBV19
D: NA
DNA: TGTGCCAGTAGTATAGGAGGGCGTCACAATCAGCCCCAGCATTTT
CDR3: CASSIGGRHNQPQHF

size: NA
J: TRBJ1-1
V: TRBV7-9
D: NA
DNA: TGTGCCAGCAGCTCCGGGAGGGCAGCGAACACTGAAGCTTTCTTT
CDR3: CASSSGRAANTEAFF

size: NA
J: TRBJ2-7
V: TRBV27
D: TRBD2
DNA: TGTGCCAGCCGTGGAGCGGGGGGTTACGAGCAGTACTTC
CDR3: CASRGAGGYEQYF

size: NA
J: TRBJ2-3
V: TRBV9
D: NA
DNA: TGTGCCAGCAGCGTAGGCCCGGGAAGCACAGATACGCAGTATTTT
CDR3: CASSVGPGSTDTQYF

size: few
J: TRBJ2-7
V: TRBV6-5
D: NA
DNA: TGTGCCGCCCGAGGGGGAGTCGAGCAGTACTTC
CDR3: CAARGGVEQYF

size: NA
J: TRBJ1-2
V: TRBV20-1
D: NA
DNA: TGCAGTCTAGGCGGGACGGAAGGCTACACCTTC
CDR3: CSLGGTEGYTF

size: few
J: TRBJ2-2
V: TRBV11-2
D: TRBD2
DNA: TGTGCCAGCAGAAATTTAGCGGGGCAAAACACCGGGGAGCTGTTTTTT
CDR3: CASRNLAGQNTGELFF

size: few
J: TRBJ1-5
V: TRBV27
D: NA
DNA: TGTGCCAGCAGTTCAGGGTATTATAGCAATCAGCCCCAGCATTTT
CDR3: CASSSGYYSNQPQHF

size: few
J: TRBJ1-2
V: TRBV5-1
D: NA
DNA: TGCGCCAGCAGCTTGGCGGGATTCGGCTACACCTTC
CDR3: CASSLAGFGYTF

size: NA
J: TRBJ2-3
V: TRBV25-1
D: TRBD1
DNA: TGTGCCAGCAGTGGACAGGGTAGGAGCACAGATACGCAGTATTTT
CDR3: CASSGQGRSTDTQYF

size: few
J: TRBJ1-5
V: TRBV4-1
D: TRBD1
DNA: TGCGCCAGCAGCCAAGGGGCTGGGAAGGGGGCCAATCAGCCCCAGCATTTT
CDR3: CASSQGAGKGANQPQHF

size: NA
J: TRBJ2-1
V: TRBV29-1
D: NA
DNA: TGCAGCTCCAGGGGTGCGCACTACAATGAGCAGTTCTTC
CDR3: CSSRGAHYNEQFF

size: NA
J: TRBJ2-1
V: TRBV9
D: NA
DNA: TGTGCCAGCAGCGTAGGGTGGAGGGATAATGAGCAGTTCTTC
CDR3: CASSVGWRDNEQFF

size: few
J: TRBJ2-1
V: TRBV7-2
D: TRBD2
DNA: TGTGCCAGCAGCCCGCCGGGGGGCAATGAGCAGTTCTTC
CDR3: CASSPPGGNEQFF

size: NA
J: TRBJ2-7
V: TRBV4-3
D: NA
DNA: TGCGCCAGCAGCCAAATCCCGGGCGTGAAGTACGAGCAGTACTTC
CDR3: CASSQIPGVKYEQYF

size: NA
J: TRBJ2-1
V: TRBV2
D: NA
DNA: TGTGCCAGCACATCAGGGCCCTCCTACAATGAGCAGTTCTTC
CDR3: CASTSGPSYNEQFF

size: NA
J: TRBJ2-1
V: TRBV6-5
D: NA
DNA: TGTGCCAGCACCGCTCAGGGAATCGGGGAGCAGTTCTTC
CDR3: CASTAQGIGEQFF

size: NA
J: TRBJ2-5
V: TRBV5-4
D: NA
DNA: TGTGCCAGCAGCGGAACCGGTGTAGAAGAGACCCAGTACTTC
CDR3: CASSGTGVEETQYF

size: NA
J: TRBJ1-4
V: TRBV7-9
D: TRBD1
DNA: TGTGCCAGCAGCTTAGAGGGGGCCACTAATGAAAAACTGTTTTTT
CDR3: CASSLEGATNEKLFF

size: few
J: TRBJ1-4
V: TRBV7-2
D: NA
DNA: TGTGCCAGCAGCTTAGATCAGGCTGAAAAACTGTTTTTT
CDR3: CASSLDQAEKLFF

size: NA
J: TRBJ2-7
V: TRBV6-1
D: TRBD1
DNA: TGTGCCAGCATGGACAGGATACCCTACGAGCAGTACTTC
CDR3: CASMDRIPYEQYF

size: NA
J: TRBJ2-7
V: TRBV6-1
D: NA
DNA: TGTGCCAGCAGTGAAAAGGGGCGGACACCCTACGAGCAGTACTTC
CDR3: CASSEKGRTPYEQYF

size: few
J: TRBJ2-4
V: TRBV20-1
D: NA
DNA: TGCAGTGCGCCCAAAAACATTCAGTACTTC
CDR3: CSAPKNIQYF